One and the same sample provided the 23 T cell receptor beta chains below, sequenced in a study of T-cell memory formation after mild COVID-19. TCRdb independently ran MiXCR on the 5' RACE reads; one entry per CDR3 protein. Altogether hundreds of thousands of distinct CDR3 sequences are present, around 8% being singletons, with the ten largest covering approximately 23%. The sample was PBMCs or a T cell subset sorted from them (not recorded which). The source is a man aged 18 to 30 who had mild COVID-19 (a few samples of this study predate the infection). Cell type and time point are not known.

This clonotype was picked up a small number of times. V is TRBV28 and J is TRBJ2-5, with no clear D. Germline assignment: CDR1 MDHEN and CDR2 SYDVKM. This CDR3 is 13 amino acids long. Trimming stripped 8 bases from V and 3 bases from J, with 13 bases between. The CDR3 spells CASVLDTKETQYF. The CDR3 coding sequence is TGTGCCAGCGTCCTGGATACGAAAGAGACCCAGTACTTC.

This clonotype has a count of ten or more. This chain connects TRBV7-9 to TRBJ2-3; tentatively, D is TRBD1 (6 bases). Trimming left V 5 bases short and J 8 bases short, with 11 bases between. CDR3 length equals 12 residues. The germline CDR1 and CDR2 sequences are SEHNR and FQNEAQ (reference sequence). The CDR3 region has the DNA TGTGCCAGCAGCACCCGGGACATTACGCAGTATTTT. Translated: CASSTRDITQYF. Drawing the rest from reference TRBV7-9 and TRBJ2-3, the complete variable domain is DTGVSQNPRHKITKRGQNVTFRCDPISEHNRLYWYRQTLGQGPEFLTYFQNEAQLEKSRLLSDRFSAERPKGSFSTLEIQRTEQGDSAMYLCASSTRDITQYFGPGTRLTVL.

This chain joins TRBV7-3 and TRBJ2-5; possibly TRBD1 for D (5 bases). In germline, CDR1 is SGHTA, CDR2 FQGTGA. The V end was cut by 5 bases, the J end by 5 bases, with 12 bases between. The CDR3 consists of 13 residues. In DNA, the CDR3 is TGTGCCAGCAGCCCCAGGGTTGGGGAGACCCAGTACTTC. This codes for CASSPRVGETQYF.

This chain uses TRBV7-9 with TRBJ2-3, with D possibly TRBD2 on 6 matching bases. The CDR3 spans 14 residues. CDR1 is SEHNR and CDR2 is FQNEAQ in the germline V gene (reference sequence). Trimming shortened V by 5 bases and J by 2 bases, and 11 bases separated the two germline ends. The CDR3 DNA reads TGTGCCAGCAGCCCGTGGAGGGACACAGATACGCAGTATTTT. This encodes CASSPWRDTDTQYF.

The chain is built from TRBV19 and TRBJ1-6; 8 bases match TRBD1. CDR1 and CDR2 from the germline V gene are LNHDA and SQIVND (reference sequence). The J segment lost 4 bases and the V segment lost 7 bases, leaving 3 bases of the junction unmatched. There are 14 residues in the CDR3. DNA of the CDR3: TGTGCCAGTACCGGACAGGGTTATAATTCACCCCTCCACTTT. Translation gives CASTGQGYNSPLHF.

The chain combines TRBV15 with TRBJ2-3; the D gene is possibly TRBD1 (6 bases). The V and J ends lost 0 bases and 4 bases respectively, with 11 bases between them. The CDR3 is 15 amino acids. Germline values: CDR1 LNHNV, CDR2 YYDKDF (reference sequence). Here the CDR3 reads CATSRDKKGADTQYF. For the CDR3, the DNA is TGTGCCACCAGCAGAGATAAGAAGGGGGCAGATACGCAGTATTTT.

The V and J genes are TRBV20-1 and TRBJ2-1; D tentatively reads TRBD1 or TRBD2 (5 bases each). Germline-derived CDR1 and CDR2 are DFQATT and SNEGSKA (reference sequence). The V end was cut by 1 base, the J end by 10 bases, with 14 bases between. The CDR3 covers 13 residues. Here the CDR3 DNA reads TGCAGTGCTAGAGGAGGCAGGGACGAGGAGCAGTTCTTC. It encodes CSARGGRDEEQFF.

The sample holds a few counts of this clonotype. The V and J genes are TRBV20-1 and TRBJ2-7; the match to TRBD1 covers 7 bases. In germline, CDR1 is DFQATT, CDR2 SNEGSKA (reference sequence). This CDR3 is built from 13 residues. The junction had 8 bases not matched to a gene; V was cut back by 5 bases and J by 4 bases. DNA for the CDR3: TGCAGTGCTGCCGGGACAGCATCATACGAGCAGTACTTC. Residues: CSAAGTASYEQYF.

This clonotype appeared a few times. V is TRBV10-1 and J is TRBJ2-5; 10 bases map to TRBD2. The CDR3 has 16 amino acids. Germline lookup yields CDR1 WNHNN and CDR2 SYGVQD (reference sequence). With 3 bases clipped from V and 2 bases from J, the junction kept 6 bases outside the gene matches. The CDR3 DNA reads as TGCGCCAGCAGTGAAGCGGGGGGGCCCGGGCAAGAGACCCAGTACTTC. It is translated as CASSEAGGPGQETQYF.

This clonotype was detected only a few times. The rearrangement uses TRBV4-2 and TRBJ1-5; possibly TRBD1 for D (5 bases). The V and J ends lost 4 bases and 10 bases respectively, with 17 bases between them. The germline gives CDR1 LGHNA, CDR2 YNFKEQ. CDR3 length equals 14 residues. CDR3 DNA sequence: TGTGCCAGCAGCCCCATAGGGGAGGTATCTCCCCAGCATTTT. Translated, it gives CASSPIGEVSPQHF.

The chain has TRBV20-1 and TRBJ1-5, with 7 nucleotides matching TRBD1. This CDR3 has 13 residues. Germline values: CDR1 DFQATT, CDR2 SNEGSKA (reference sequence). J lost 2 bases, V lost 7 bases, and 5 bases had no gene match. The CDR3 is CSVPTGGNQPQHF. CDR3 coding DNA: TGCAGTGTTCCTACAGGGGGCAATCAGCCCCAGCATTTT.

This clonotype was detected a few times. The genes are TRBV18 and TRBJ2-7; the D gene is possibly TRBD1 (5 bases). The V end lost 5 bases, the J end lost 5 bases, and 13 bases lay between the germline ends. Germline lookup yields CDR1 KGHSH and CDR2 LQKENI. This CDR3 spans 13 amino acids. The DNA for the CDR3 is TGTGCCAGCTCAGAAGGGGATGTCGACGAGCAGTACGTC. This gives the protein CASSEGDVDEQYV.

This clonotype was seen a few times. The chain combines TRBV6-2 or TRBV6-3 with TRBJ2-1; D is tentatively TRBD1 or TRBD2 (6 bases each). The CDR3 is 15 amino acids. The germline V gene encodes CDR1 MNHEY and CDR2 SVGEGT. The V gene lost 7 bases and the J gene lost 4 bases, with 17 bases spanning the gap. The CDR3 nucleotides are TGTGCCAGCAAAATTGCCGGGGGCGGGTACAATGAGCAGTTCTTC. Protein product: CASKIAGGGYNEQFF.

The gene calls are TRBV12-3 or TRBV12-4 and TRBJ1-5; no clear D gene. The CDR3 is 15 amino acids. The V end lost 2 bases, the J end lost 0 bases, and 8 bases lay between the germline ends. The CDR3 region has the DNA TGTGCCAGCAGTTTAAAGTTCAGTAGCAATCAGCCCCAGCATTTT. Amino acid sequence: CASSLKFSSNQPQHF.

This clonotype was seen ten or more times. The rearrangement uses TRBV24-1 and TRBJ2-2; no definite D call. Trimming took 0 bases from V and 6 from J, leaving 16 bases between them. Germline V gene sequence: CDR1 KGHDR, CDR2 SFDVKD. The CDR3 contains 17 residues. The CDR3 spells CATSDLQGRPEAGELFF. The CDR3 nucleotides are TGTGCCACCAGTGATTTGCAAGGTCGGCCTGAAGCCGGGGAGCTGTTTTTT.

This clonotype was detected only a few times. V usage is TRBV12-3 or TRBV12-4 and J usage is TRBJ2-6, with 9 positions matching TRBD1. CDR3 length equals 19 residues. V shed 4 bases and J 0 bases; nucleotides not matched to a gene: 10. The CDR3 here is CASSSTSGTGNSGANVLTF. DNA for the CDR3: TGTGCCAGCAGTTCAACTTCTGGGACAGGGAACTCTGGGGCCAACGTCCTGACTTTC.

This clonotype was counted only a few times. This chain joins TRBV12-3 or TRBV12-4 and TRBJ1-2; tentative D call: TRBD1 (6 bases). Trimming took off 6 bases at V and 9 bases at J, with 20 bases between the two ends. The CDR3 is made up of 14 amino acids. CDR3 in DNA: TGTGCCAGCAGCCATAACAACCTGGGACAAAGCTACACCTTC. It encodes CASSHNNLGQSYTF.

The chain recombines TRBV20-1 with TRBJ2-7; TRBD2 might be the D (6 bases). The germline V gene has CDR1 DFQATT and CDR2 SNEGSKA (reference sequence). The CDR3 is 11 amino acids. Trimming stripped 3 bases from V and 4 bases from J, with 7 bases between. The CDR3: CSASGGYEQYV. The CDR3 DNA is TGCAGTGCTAGCGGGGGATACGAGCAGTACGTC.

This clonotype has at least ten counts. The genes are TRBV5-1 and TRBJ1-5; D remains ambiguous. This CDR3 contains 13 residues. V lost 2 bases and J lost 6, with 9 bases in between. Germline CDR1 reads SGHRS; CDR2 reads YFSETQ. The CDR3: CASSFSGTQPQHF. DNA of the CDR3: TGCGCCAGCAGCTTCTCAGGAACTCAGCCCCAGCATTTT.

This clonotype was seen more than once but under ten times. The gene calls are TRBV29-1 and TRBJ1-1, with D maybe TRBD1 (5 bases). CDR3 size: 13 residues. Germline lookup yields CDR1 SQVTM and CDR2 ANQGSEA. Trimming took 2 bases from V and 3 from J, leaving 10 bases between them. CDR3 DNA: TGCAGCGTTGAAACCAGGGCCGACACTGAAGCTTTCTTT. Amino acids: CSVETRADTEAFF.

This clonotype was counted between two and nine times. The chain combines TRBV2 with TRBJ1-6, with D hard to call. V was trimmed by 8 bases and J by 0 bases, leaving 11 bases between them. Germline V CDR1 and CDR2: SNHLY, FYNNEI. This CDR3 is built from 15 residues. The CDR3 bases are TGTGCCAGCGGTCCCGGGGACTCCTATAATTCACCCCTCCACTTT. It is translated as CASGPGDSYNSPLHF. The variable domain in full, with the rest retrieved from reference TRBV2 and TRBJ1-6, is EPEVTQTPSHQVTQMGQEVILRCVPISNHLYFYWYRQILGQKVEFLVSFYNNEISEKSEIFDDQFSVERPDGSNFTLKIRSTKLEDSAMYFCASGPGDSYNSPLHFGNGTRLTVT.

This clonotype came up many times. The chain couples TRBV18 to TRBJ2-7; D remains ambiguous. V lost 0 bases and J lost 7, with 7 bases in between. CDR3 length equals 12 residues. CDR1 and CDR2 (germline): KGHSH, LQKENI. The CDR3 DNA reads TGTGCCAGCTCACCACCGGCGCGGGAGCAGTACTTC. Protein sequence: CASSPPAREQYF. The complete variable domain, with remaining parts taken from reference TRBV18 and TRBJ2-7, reads NAGVMQNPRHLVRRRGQEARLRCSPMKGHSHVYWYRQLPEEGLKFMVYLQKENIIDESGMPKERFSAEFPKEGPSILRIQQVVRGDSAAYFCASSPPAREQYFGPGTRLTVT.

This clonotype was seen ten or more times. V is TRBV9 and J is TRBJ2-5; 15 bases fit TRBD2. V shed 0 bases and J 2 bases; nucleotides not matched to a gene: 5. CDR3 size: 18 residues. Germline CDR1 and CDR2: SGDLS and YYNGEE. For the CDR3, the DNA is TGTGCCAGCAGCGTAGGGCCGGGACTAGCGGGGGGACAAGAGACCCAGTACTTC. Residues: CASSVGPGLAGGQETQYF.